These 27 T cell receptor beta chains originate from one sample sequenced in a study of T cell responses to AZD1222 COVID-19 vaccine. Only in-frame clones appear in the TCRdb table, and some are missing; sequencing was by immunoSEQ multiplex PCR. This sample's table has around 150,000 clones. The sample taken for sequencing was peripheral blood. These receptor sequences come from an adult in good health.

The chain uses TRBV30 and TRBJ1-2; 8 bases are a match to TRBD1. Looked up from germline, CDR1 is GTSNPN and CDR2 is SVGIG (reference sequence). CDR3 size: 13 residues. The junction had 5 bases not matched to a gene; V was cut back by 8 bases and J by 0 bases. The CDR3 loop is CAEQGGANYGYTF. CDR3 nucleotide sequence: TGTGCCGAACAGGGGGGGGCTAACTATGGCTACACCTTC.

The CDR3 DNA is TGTGCCAGCAGCTTATACCCAGGAGGGAACACTGAAGCTTTCTTT. Encoded protein: CASSLYPGGNTEAFF. The chain couples TRBV7-2 to TRBJ1-1; D not certain. Deletions cut 2 bases from V and 1 base from J, with 11 bases between. Germline loops: CDR1 SGHTA, CDR2 FQGNSA. The CDR3 loop spans 15 amino acids.

The genes are TRBV5-1 and TRBJ2-3; 7 bases are shared with TRBD2. After removal of 8 bases from V and 2 bases from J, the junction contained 11 bases not matched to a gene. The CDR3 contains 15 residues. Germline CDR1 is SGHRS and CDR2 is YFSETQ. The CDR3 here is CASRGPAGSTDTQYF. CDR3 bases: TGCGCCAGTCGGGGCCCAGCGGGGTCCACAGATACGCAGTATTTT.

This rearrangement joins TRBV7-3 to TRBJ2-2, with a weak D call TRBD2 (7 bases). V lost 2 bases to trimming and J lost 3 bases, with 13 bases between them. Looked up from germline, CDR1 is SGHTA and CDR2 is FQGTGA. The CDR3 extends over 16 amino acids. The CDR3 nucleotides read TGTGCCAGCAGCTTACGGGGGGCTCTCGACACCGGGGAGCTGTTTTTT. It encodes CASSLRGALDTGELFF. Full variable domain (rest looked up from reference TRBV7-3 and TRBJ2-2): GAGVSQTPSNKVTEKGKYVELRCDPISGHTALYWYRQSLGQGPEFLIYFQGTGAADDSGLPNDRFFAVRPEGSVSTLKIQRTERGDSAVYLCASSLRGALDTGELFFGEGSRLTVL.

V gene TRBV15 combines with J gene TRBJ1-2; TRBD1 matches at 8 bases. Germline assignment: CDR1 LNHNV and CDR2 YYDKDF (reference sequence). V shed 6 bases and J 5 bases; nucleotides not matched to a gene: 8. The CDR3 consists of 14 residues. CDR3 nucleotide sequence: TGTGCCACCAGGCCGGGACAGGAATTTTATGGCTACACCTTC. Its translation is CATRPGQEFYGYTF.

The J gene is TRBJ1-4, the V gene TRBV19, with TRBD1 matching 8 bases. Germline loops: CDR1 LNHDA, CDR2 SQIVND (reference sequence). With V trimmed by 6 bases and J by 10 bases, 7 bases remained unmatched. The CDR3 runs to 13 residues. This chain's CDR3 is CASSQTGTGKLFF. In DNA form, the CDR3 reads TGTGCCAGTAGCCAGACAGGGACAGGAAAACTGTTTTTT.

The chain combines TRBV2 with TRBJ2-2; 11 nucleotides align to TRBD2. This CDR3 has 17 residues. Germline values: CDR1 SNHLY, CDR2 FYNNEI. V lost 6 bases and J lost 3; bases outside the gene matches: 9. CDR3 in amino acids: CASRNSGGARDTGELFF. CDR3 bases: TGTGCCAGCAGAAATAGCGGGGGGGCGAGGGACACCGGGGAGCTGTTTTTT.

The V call is TRBV18, the J call TRBJ2-3; D is unclear. In germline, CDR1 is KGHSH, CDR2 LQKENI. The CDR3 is 14 residues long. Between the trimmed V and J ends, which lost 1 base and 0 bases, there was a span of 5 bases. CDR3 DNA: TGTGCCAGCTCACCACGACGGAGCACAGATACGCAGTATTTT. Translated, it gives CASSPRRSTDTQYF.

The genes are TRBV6-5 and TRBJ2-1; 10 bases are shared with TRBD2. V shed 10 bases, J shed 8 bases, and the junction held 5 bases outside the gene matches. The CDR3 is 12 amino acids. Germline assignment: CDR1 MNHEY and CDR2 SVGAGI. This CDR3 is CATRLAGDEQFF. DNA of the CDR3: TGTGCCACCCGACTAGCGGGCGATGAGCAGTTCTTC.

CDR3 residues: CASSVGGKNTEAFF. In DNA, the CDR3 is TGTGCCAGCAGCGTTGGGGGCAAGAACACTGAAGCTTTCTTT. This chain connects TRBV9 to TRBJ1-1; possibly TRBD1 for D (6 bases). Germline lookup yields CDR1 SGDLS and CDR2 YYNGEE. V was cut by 2 bases and J by 1 base, with 9 bases left in between. The CDR3 contains 14 residues.

The chain uses TRBV7-2 and TRBJ2-5; 7 bases line up with TRBD1. Germline assignment: CDR1 SGHTA and CDR2 FQGNSA. The CDR3 extends over 14 amino acids. The ends lost 2 bases at V and 5 bases at J; junction bases unmatched: 5. CDR3 coding DNA: TGTGCCAGCAGCTTACCGGGACAGTGGGAGACCCAGTACTTC. This translates into CASSLPGQWETQYF.

The chain couples TRBV25-1 to TRBJ1-1; maybe TRBD1 (6 bases). CDR3 length equals 13 residues. Per germline, CDR1 MGHDK and CDR2 SYGVNS. The V gene lost 5 bases and the J gene lost 7 bases, with 14 bases spanning the gap. The CDR3 is CASSHRGRGEAFF. For the CDR3, the DNA is TGTGCCAGCAGTCACCGGGGGCGCGGTGAAGCTTTCTTT.

The chain has TRBV7-9 and TRBJ1-1, with D possibly being TRBD1 (5 bases). CDR1 SEHNR and CDR2 FQNEAQ come from the germline V gene (reference sequence). The V and J ends lost 11 bases and 0 bases respectively, with 13 bases between them. There are 13 residues in the CDR3. CDR3 in amino acids: CAGVRGMNTEAFF. In nucleotides, the CDR3 is TGTGCCGGGGTTCGGGGGATGAACACTGAAGCTTTCTTT.

The rearrangement links TRBV28 to TRBJ1-1; tentative D call: TRBD1 (5 bases). Per the germline V gene, CDR1 is MDHEN and CDR2 is SYDVKM. The CDR3 covers 14 residues. Trimming cost V 8 bases and J 1 base, with 14 bases left between them. The DNA of the CDR3 is TGTGCCAGCGTCCGACGAGACAGGAACACTGAAGCTTTCTTT. Its translation: CASVRRDRNTEAFF. The full variable domain, rest sourced from reference TRBV28 and TRBJ1-1, is DVKVTQSSRYLVKRTGEKVFLECVQDMDHENMFWYRQDPGLGLRLIYFSYDVKMKEKGDIPEGYSVSREKKERFSLILESASTNQTSMYLCASVRRDRNTEAFFGQGTRLTVV.

This chain connects TRBV6-6 to TRBJ1-1; 7 nucleotides agree with TRBD1. The J segment lost 0 bases and the V segment lost 6 bases, leaving 7 bases of the junction unmatched. This CDR3 contains 15 residues. The germline CDR1 and CDR2 sequences are MNHNY and SVGAGI (reference sequence). The CDR3 is CASRTDRVMNTEAFF. Here the CDR3 DNA reads TGTGCCAGCAGGACAGACAGGGTAATGAACACTGAAGCTTTCTTT.

The chain employs TRBV11-2 and TRBJ2-4; D gene unclear. V was pared by 1 base and J by 10 bases, with 8 bases between. This CDR3 has 12 amino acids. Germline-derived CDR1 and CDR2 are SGHAT and FQNNGV. The CDR3 sequence: CASSLVVGIQYF. The CDR3 bases are TGTGCCAGCAGCTTAGTCGTCGGAATTCAGTACTTC.

V usage is TRBV5-5 and J usage is TRBJ1-1; D remains ambiguous. Germline V gene data show CDR1 as SGHKS and CDR2 as YYEKEE (reference sequence). Trimming stripped 1 base from V and 0 bases from J, with 10 bases between. This CDR3 is built from 15 residues. The CDR3 nucleotides read TGTGCCAGCAGCTTGCAGACAAATGTGAACACTGAAGCTTTCTTT. Its protein product is CASSLQTNVNTEAFF.

CDR3 DNA: TGTGCCAGTACTGCTTCTAAAGGTTCCTCACCCCTCCACTTT. Encoded protein: CASTASKGSSPLHF. This chain joins TRBV6-5 and TRBJ1-6; D is uncertain. V gave up 9 bases and J gave up 10 bases, with 19 bases separating them. Germline V gives CDR1 MNHEY, CDR2 SVGAGI. The CDR3 covers 14 residues.

The chain couples TRBV18 to TRBJ2-3; no reliable D call. The germline V gene has CDR1 KGHSH and CDR2 LQKENI. The CDR3 runs to 14 residues. Trimming removed 3 bases from V and 1 base from J, with 8 bases in between. This CDR3 reads CASSPIQGTDTQYF. CDR3 coding DNA: TGTGCCAGCTCACCCATCCAAGGCACAGATACGCAGTATTTT.

The rearrangement links TRBV2 to TRBJ2-4, with D perhaps matching TRBD2 (6 bases). The CDR3 sequence is 13 residues long. With 7 bases removed from V and 1 base from J, the gap between germline ends came to 8 bases. The germline V gene encodes CDR1 SNHLY and CDR2 FYNNEI. The CDR3: CASTGGAKNIQYF. The CDR3 nucleotides are TGTGCCAGCACTGGGGGGGCCAAAAACATTCAGTACTTC. Full variable domain (outside the CDR3, taken from reference TRBV2 and TRBJ2-4): EPEVTQTPSHQVTQMGQEVILRCVPISNHLYFYWYRQILGQKVEFLVSFYNNEISEKSEIFDDQFSVERPDGSNFTLKIRSTKLEDSAMYFCASTGGAKNIQYFGAGTRLSVL.

The rearrangement uses TRBV2 and TRBJ1-4; 10 nucleotides line up with TRBD1. The ends lost 6 bases at V and 8 bases at J; junction bases unmatched: 9. The CDR3 length is 15 residues. CDR1 and CDR2 from the germline V gene are SNHLY and FYNNEI. This chain's CDR3 is CASRRQGAEGEKLFF. The DNA for the CDR3 is TGTGCCAGCAGGAGACAGGGGGCAGAAGGAGAAAAACTGTTTTTT.

The genes are TRBV9 and TRBJ1-2; no clear D. Germline V CDR1 and CDR2: SGDLS, YYNGEE. The CDR3 totals 14 residues. V lost 3 bases to trimming and J lost 1 base, with 10 bases between them. As DNA, the CDR3 is TGTGCCAGCAGCGCAGAGACGGATAACTATGGCTACACCTTC. It translates to CASSAETDNYGYTF.

The V gene is TRBV2, the J gene TRBJ1-1, with a possible D match to TRBD1 (6 bases). CDR3 length: 13 residues. CDR1 and CDR2 (germline): SNHLY, FYNNEI. Trimming shortened V by 5 bases and J by 5 bases, and 12 bases separated the two germline ends. In nucleotides, the CDR3 is TGTGCCAGCAGTCTCGGGGGGCAGACTGAAGCTTTCTTT. Translated: CASSLGGQTEAFF. Full variable domain (remainder filled in from reference TRBV2 and TRBJ1-1): EPEVTQTPSHQVTQMGQEVILRCVPISNHLYFYWYRQILGQKVEFLVSFYNNEISEKSEIFDDQFSVERPDGSNFTLKIRSTKLEDSAMYFCASSLGGQTEAFFGQGTRLTVV.

The chain has TRBV5-1 and TRBJ2-2, with 8 positions matching TRBD1. Losses at the gene ends were 1 base for V and 6 bases for J; bases not matched to a gene: 8. CDR1 and CDR2 (germline): SGHRS, YFSETQ. This CDR3 has 16 residues. CDR3 sequence: CASSLIDRGNAGELFF. The CDR3 region has the DNA TGCGCCAGCAGCTTGATCGACAGGGGTAACGCCGGGGAGCTGTTTTTT.

The J gene is TRBJ1-1, the V gene TRBV30; no reliable D call. The V gene lost 0 bases and the J gene lost 4 bases, with 9 bases spanning the gap. The CDR3 contains 13 residues. CDR1 is GTSNPN, CDR2 SVGIG, per germline (reference sequence). The CDR3 DNA follows: TGTGCCTGGAGTGTACTCAAGGGCACTGAAGCTTTCTTT. It is translated as CAWSVLKGTEAFF.

The chain joins TRBV15 to TRBJ1-6, with 7 bases matching TRBD1. Germline CDR1 reads LNHNV; CDR2 reads YYDKDF (reference sequence). The CDR3 spans 15 residues. Germline trimming cut 0 bases from V and 7 bases from J; bases unmatched to any gene: 3. CDR3 residues: CATSRDAGGNSPLHF. CDR3 DNA sequence: TGTGCCACCAGCAGAGATGCAGGGGGGAATTCACCCCTCCACTTT.

The CDR3 loop is CASSPGGLGYTF. In nucleotides, the CDR3 is TGTGCCAGCAGCCCAGGGGGTTTAGGCTACACCTTC. The rearrangement uses TRBV5-4 and TRBJ1-2; 7 nucleotides align to TRBD1. This CDR3 contains 12 residues. Unmatched junction bases numbered 5, after V lost 4 bases and J lost 8 bases. Germline assignment: CDR1 SGHNT and CDR2 YYREEE (reference sequence).